The following is a TCR beta chain sequence with its context. The antigen remains undetermined. Other DNA sequences in the sample encode the same CDR3. This CDR3 has 12 amino acids. CDR1 is SQVTM, CDR2 ANQGSEA, per germline. V shed 2 bases and J shed 3 bases, with 5 bases lying between them. All donors were healthy HIV-negative adults lacking recent acute infections or vaccinations. The sample originates from a study of shared clonotypes between healthy human individuals. About the research overall: Per donor, CD8 memory used one plate, CD8 naive used two, CD4 memory used three and CD4 naive used three. Study-wide findings and caveats: Measured sharing among donors was expected to vary with sequencing depth.

For each subset, genomic DNA was distributed in equal portions over several immunoSEQ plates. Libraries were prepared by immunoSEQ multiplex PCR; TCRdb keeps only in-frame clonotypes and omits some of them. The table includes some 1,400,000 clones, roughly 96% detected once. Material for sequencing was naive CD4+ T cells sorted from blood. Subset given: CD45RA+ positively selected. The sequence was collected from a man younger than 45 in good health. The chain recombines TRBV29-1 with TRBJ2-1; perhaps TRBD1 as D (5 bases). Written as DNA, the CDR3 is TGCAGCGTTGAAACAGGCTACAATGAGCAGTTCTTC. This translates into CSVETGYNEQFF.